This entry features one T cell receptor (beta chain) sequence. What antigen it recognizes has not been identified. No much larger clone exists at a distance of one base, and base qualities are not known. The protocol used for the library was the immunoSEQ multiplex PCR assay. The hsTCRB Kit was used according to the manufacturer's protocol to amplify rearranged TCR beta chain sequences. TCRB libraries were sequenced on an Illumina MiSeq. The paper's data handling went like this. The proprietary platform of the kit vendor was used for demultiplexing, trimming and gene mapping. As stored in TCRdb, this immuneACCESS dataset retains in-frame rearrangements with V and J assigned. A fraction of the clones does not appear; measured against another copy, unresolved V genes explain less than half of the discrepancy, and the remainder lacks a known reason. The DNA gave D and trimming, while V, J and clone size come from that table. The sample table contains about 66,000 clones; only one count was recorded for 70% to 85% of them. The ten most abundant clones make up 9% to 10% of the sample.

Reading the label with the study, this specimen's time point is: week 11, during vaccination. Each vaccine dose, consisting of 300 ug of a 20-mer mutant IDH1 peptide in Montanide, was administered subcutaneously with topical imiquimod. The donors had newly diagnosed IDH1-mutant astrocytomas of WHO grade 3 or 4 that showed loss of nuclear ATRX. The samples were drawn from NOA16, a multicentre, single-arm, open-label phase I trial in Germany that tested a mutant IDH1 peptide vaccine in humans for the first time. Genomic DNA for TCRB sequencing was isolated from EDTA blood with the DNeasy Blood and Tissue Kit. This entry belongs to a study of a mutant IDH1 vaccine in newly diagnosed glioma (dated by TCRdb to about 2021). General notes on the study: Patients were given eight vaccinations, in weeks 1, 3, 5, 7, 11, 15, 19 and 23, which matched visits V03 through V10. In the chemotherapy-containing groups, vaccination started alongside temozolomide cycles, whereas in patients who had radiotherapy alone it started 4-6 weeks after radiotherapy. Of the approximately 30 treated patients, approximately 62% were male and 37.5% were female, and the mean age was 40.4 years. Prior to enrollment, standard therapy consisting of radiotherapy alone, temozolomide alone, or radiochemotherapy with temozolomide had been administered to patients, with the combination being received by most patients. Six visits were used for peripheral blood collection: V03 (baseline), V05, V07, V10, V12 and V13. Longitudinal TCRB deep sequencing was performed for roughly 25 treated patients wherever samples were available for exploratory analyses. The full study reports these points: The authors stated that sample limitations prevented analyses of patient blood samples from being reproduced. Availability determined which PBMC samples were chosen for TCRB deep sequencing. Pseudoprogression appeared unrelated to alterations in the top peripheral T cell clonotypes detected by TCRB sequencing. Immune responses induced by the vaccine were seen in roughly 92% of patients across multiple MHC alleles.

The specimen comprised PBMCs, sampled from a glioma patient whose treatment included an IDH1 peptide vaccine. The TCR originated in a woman between 50 and 59 years old with glioma.

The sequenced DNA: TGTGCCAGTAGTACTTCCTTGGGACTGAACACTGAAGCTTTCTTT. It specifies CASSTSLGLNTEAFF. The chain couples TRBV19 to TRBJ1-1; the D segment could be TRBD1, given 5 matching bases. The CDR3 sequence holds 15 residues, the cysteine and phenylalanine included. Only the CDR3 region is kept as DNA, spanning 45 bases read in frame from base 1. The CDR1 and CDR2 encoded by the germline V gene (reference sequence) are LNHDA and SQIVND. Trimming removed 4 bases from V and 0 bases from J, leaving 12 bases between the germline ends.